The 17 T cell receptor beta chains below all came from one sample that was sequenced in a study of blood T cells in healthy people across ages. A sample-barcoded 5' primer and a J-beta primer mix were used in a second PCR of about 6 to 11 cycles. TCRdb reprocessed the 5' RACE reads via MiXCR and lists one record per CDR3 protein. The sample comprises about 1.4 million distinct CDR3 sequences, around 55% of which are singletons, and 5% to 7% rests with the top ten. Material for sequencing was blood. Receptors originate from a man aged 18 to 29 in good health.

The V gene is TRBV6-5, the J gene TRBJ1-1; no firm D call. The CDR3 consists of 14 residues. CDR1 is MNHEY, CDR2 SVGAGI, per germline. V shed 6 bases and J shed 8 bases, with 19 bases lying between them. CDR3 sequence: CASSYSYGGSEAFF. The CDR3 DNA reads as TGTGCCAGCAGCTATAGTTACGGAGGGTCCGAAGCTTTCTTT.

This clonotype occurred once. The V call is TRBV18, the J call TRBJ1-1; D is perhaps TRBD1 (5 bases). The germline CDR1 and CDR2 sequences are KGHSH and LQKENI. This CDR3 has 15 residues. The V gene lost 4 bases and the J gene lost 0 bases, with 12 bases spanning the gap. The CDR3 sequence: CASSQLQDLNTEAFF. The CDR3 nucleotides are TGTGCCAGCTCACAACTACAGGATTTGAACACTGAAGCTTTCTTT.

The chain employs TRBV28 and TRBJ1-1; no clear D. V lost 7 bases to trimming and J lost 1 base, with 10 bases between them. The CDR3 length is 13 residues. The germline V gene encodes CDR1 MDHEN and CDR2 SYDVKM. The CDR3: CASNLGRNTEAFF. Here the CDR3 DNA reads TGTGCCAGCAATTTGGGCAGGAACACTGAAGCTTTCTTT.

The rearrangement uses TRBV2 and TRBJ2-3; possible D gene TRBD2, 7 bases. The CDR3 has 14 amino acids. Per germline, CDR1 SNHLY and CDR2 FYNNEI. With 6 bases removed from V and 4 bases from J, the gap between germline ends came to 14 bases. The CDR3 region is CASSRGGESDTQYF. The CDR3 nucleotides read TGTGCCAGCAGCCGAGGGGGGGAGTCAGATACGCAGTATTTT.

The chain carries TRBV15 and TRBJ2-2; 8 bases are a match to TRBD1. Germline-derived CDR1 and CDR2 are LNHNV and YYDKDF (reference sequence). The V segment lost 4 bases and the J segment 5 bases; nucleotides outside the gene matches: 9. This CDR3 spans 16 amino acids. The CDR3 region has the DNA TGTGCCACCAGCACACACCTGGACAGGGTGACCGGGGAGCTGTTTTTT. Amino acid sequence: CATSTHLDRVTGELFF.

V is TRBV6-5 and J is TRBJ1-2; D remains ambiguous. V was clipped by 6 bases and J by 8 bases, with 19 bases between them. CDR1 and CDR2 (germline): MNHEY, SVGAGI. The CDR3 spans 14 residues. DNA for the CDR3: TGTGCCAGCAGGGGGAGCATGGAAATGAGGGGCTACACCTTC. Translating gives CASRGSMEMRGYTF.

In this sample, this clonotype turned up a few times. The gene calls are TRBV28 and TRBJ2-4; unclear D gene. This CDR3 is 15 amino acids long. Trimming stripped 8 bases from V and 4 bases from J, with 18 bases between. Germline values: CDR1 MDHEN, CDR2 SYDVKM. The CDR3 protein is CASQWTDQTKNIQYF. The DNA of the CDR3 is TGTGCCAGCCAATGGACCGACCAGACTAAAAACATTCAGTACTTC.

This clonotype was seen only a few times. The V call is TRBV12-3 or TRBV12-4, the J call TRBJ2-7; D is undetermined. The DNA end is more similar to TRBJ2-5, so the J call may be wrong. The CDR3 sequence is 11 residues long. The CDR3 loop is CASRHRETQYF. The CDR3 DNA follows: TGTGCCAGCAGACATAGAGAGACCCAGTACTTC.

This chain joins TRBV11-2 and TRBJ2-5, with D maybe TRBD1 (6 bases). The CDR3 sequence is 15 residues long. The V gene's germline CDR1 is SGHAT and CDR2 FQNNGV. Trimming removed 5 bases from V and 11 bases from J, with 24 bases in between. The CDR3 DNA is TGTGCCAGCAGCCCCCCCACGCGGACAGCCTACAAGCAGTACTTC. Its translation is CASSPPTRTAYKQYF. Drawing the rest from reference TRBV11-2 and TRBJ2-5, the complete variable domain is EAGVAQSPRYKIIEKRQSVAFWCNPISGHATLYWYQQILGQGPKLLIQFQNNGVVDDSQLPKDRFSAERLKGVDSTLKIQPAKLEDSAVYLCASSPPTRTAYKQYFGPGTRLLVL.

This clonotype was counted a few times. The chain links TRBV29-1 to TRBJ2-7; 7 bases fit TRBD1. Trimming took 4 bases from V and 3 from J; bases not matched to a gene: 6. Looked up from germline, CDR1 is SQVTM and CDR2 is ANQGSEA. This CDR3 region has 13 residues. CDR3 region: CSVAPDRFYEQYF. CDR3 bases: TGCAGCGTTGCCCCGGACAGGTTCTACGAGCAGTACTTC.

The chain links TRBV2 to TRBJ2-1; 12 bases are a match to TRBD2. From germline, CDR1 is SNHLY and CDR2 FYNNEI. V shed 4 bases and J 8 bases; nucleotides not matched to a gene: 9. The CDR3 is 16 residues long. CDR3 region: CASSATGTSGYDEQFF. The DNA of the CDR3 is TGTGCCAGCAGTGCGACCGGGACTAGCGGGTACGATGAGCAGTTCTTC.

There are a few counts of this clonotype. The chain couples TRBV28 to TRBJ1-2, with D unclear. The CDR3 is 14 amino acids. Trimming took off 6 bases at V and 4 bases at J, with 15 bases between the two ends. The germline V gene has CDR1 MDHEN and CDR2 SYDVKM. The CDR3 DNA reads as TGTGCCAGCAGCCCACCAGCGGACGTCTATGGCTACACCTTC. Its protein product is CASSPPADVYGYTF.

The chain links TRBV6-6 to TRBJ2-5; 7 bases align to TRBD2. Germline CDR1 is MNHNY and CDR2 is SVGAGI (reference sequence). The CDR3 length is 14 residues. The V segment lost 4 bases and the J segment 0 bases; nucleotides outside the gene matches: 2. The CDR3: CASSWSGNQETQYF. The CDR3 region has the DNA TGTGCCAGCAGTTGGAGCGGGAACCAAGAGACCCAGTACTTC.

V gene TRBV27 combines with J gene TRBJ2-7; TRBD1 might be the D (6 bases). This CDR3 has 13 residues. Trimming took off 9 bases at V and 2 bases at J, with 14 bases between the two ends. CDR1 and CDR2 (germline): MNHEY, SMNVEV (reference sequence). Written as DNA, the CDR3 is TGTGCCAGTGTGGACAGCCTTACCTACGAGCAGTACTTC. It yields the protein CASVDSLTYEQYF.

The chain is built from TRBV4-1 and TRBJ2-1; 14 bases are shared with TRBD2. CDR1 is MGHRA and CDR2 is YSYEKL in the germline V gene. The trim removed 1 base at V and 9 bases at J, leaving 2 bases unmatched. CDR3 length equals 15 residues. CDR3 sequence: CASSQGLAGGPEQFF. In DNA form, the CDR3 reads TGCGCCAGCAGCCAAGGACTAGCGGGAGGGCCTGAGCAGTTCTTC.

The chain uses TRBV5-1 and TRBJ2-6; weak D call: TRBD1 (6 bases). The CDR3 has 19 amino acids. V lost 0 bases and J 0 bases, leaving 16 bases between the germline ends. Germline CDR1 SGHRS, CDR2 YFSETQ. CDR3 amino acids: CASSLGIQGPLSGANVLTF. As DNA, the CDR3 is TGCGCCAGCAGCTTGGGGATACAGGGACCTCTCTCTGGGGCCAACGTCCTGACTTTC.

The rearrangement joins TRBV18 to TRBJ2-5, with D possibly TRBD1 on 6 matching bases. Germline values: CDR1 KGHSH, CDR2 LQKENI. V was trimmed by 2 bases and J by 2 bases, leaving 18 bases between them. The CDR3 runs 17 residues. Here the CDR3 reads CASSPLNWGRQQETQYF. In DNA form, the CDR3 reads TGTGCCAGCTCACCATTAAATTGGGGGCGGCAGCAAGAGACCCAGTACTTC.